The 19 T cell receptor beta chains below all came from one sample that was sequenced in a study of OX40 agonist ivuxolimab in advanced cancers. TCRdb's table, derived via immunoSEQ multiplex PCR, lists solely in-frame clones and lacks some. This sample has some 75,000 clones, with 80% to 85% found just once. The specimen was CD4+ or CD8+ T cells sorted from blood, collected in a trial of the OX40 agonist ivuxolimab. All receptors come from an adult with an advanced solid tumor such as melanoma, head and neck, liver or kidney cancer.

The chain has TRBV29-1 and TRBJ2-7, with D perhaps being TRBD1 or TRBD2 (5 bases each). V was trimmed by 4 bases and J by 9 bases, leaving 16 bases between them. Germline-derived CDR1 and CDR2 are SQVTM and ANQGSEA. CDR3 length equals 12 residues. CDR3 in DNA: TGCAGCGTTGGTGGGACCGACTTCGGGCAGTACTTC. Protein sequence: CSVGGTDFGQYF.

This clone was detected only a few times. The rearrangement uses TRBV7-9 and TRBJ2-7, with TRBD1 identical over 7 bases. Germline V lookup: CDR1 SEHNR, CDR2 FQNEAQ (reference sequence). The trim removed 1 base at V and 5 bases at J, leaving 8 bases unmatched. CDR3 length: 15 amino acids. The CDR3 nucleotides are TGTGCCAGCAGCTTAGTAGAGGGGGCTGGCAACGAGCAGTACTTC. Translation: CASSLVEGAGNEQYF.

The chain employs TRBV6-6 and TRBJ1-5; D not resolved. The CDR3 totals 14 residues. Trimming took 8 bases from V and 6 from J, leaving 17 bases between them. Looked up from germline, CDR1 is MNHNY and CDR2 is SVGAGI (reference sequence). The CDR3 spells CASSDGASGQPQHF. For the CDR3, the DNA is TGTGCCAGCTCTGACGGCGCGTCAGGTCAGCCCCAGCATTTT.

The V gene is TRBV5-1, the J gene TRBJ2-2; maybe TRBD1 (6 bases). The germline gives CDR1 SGHRS, CDR2 YFSETQ. The V end lost 2 bases, the J end lost 6 bases, and 20 bases lay between the germline ends. This CDR3 has 17 residues. CDR3 bases: TGCGCCAGCAGCTTTTCAGGAGGCAGGGGATCCGCCGGGGAGCTGTTTTTT. The encoded protein is CASSFSGGRGSAGELFF. Variable domain in full (rest from reference TRBV5-1 and TRBJ2-2): KAGVTQTPRYLIKTRGQQVTLSCSPISGHRSVSWYQQTPGQGLQFLFEYFSETQRNKGNFPGRFSGRQFSNSRSEMNVSTLELGDSALYLCASSFSGGRGSAGELFFGEGSRLTVL.

V usage is TRBV9 and J usage is TRBJ1-4; 8 bases line up with TRBD1. Germline CDR1 and CDR2: SGDLS and YYNGEE. The CDR3 is 16 residues long. Trimming cost V 3 bases and J 4 bases; bases outside gene matches: 8. CDR3 in amino acids: CASSASRQGLNEKLFF. For the CDR3, the DNA is TGTGCCAGCAGCGCCAGTAGACAGGGGCTTAATGAAAAACTGTTTTTT.

Remarks on this clone: A junction end diverges from the germline sequence, so it may reflect a read error. Additional DNA sequences in this sample encode the identical CDR3. The rearrangement links TRBV30 to TRBJ2-3; 9 bases fit TRBD1. The germline CDR1 and CDR2 sequences are GTSNPN and SVGIG (reference sequence). The CDR3 contains 18 residues. This chain's CDR3 is CAWSHSSLRQGGTDTQYF. The CDR3 DNA reads TGTGCTTGGAGCCATTCCTCGTTGAGACAGGGGGGAACAGATACGCAGTATTTT.

The CDR3 sequence is CASSVVGTGGYNEQFF. The DNA of the CDR3 is TGTGCCAGCAGCGTTGTCGGGACAGGGGGCTACAATGAGCAGTTCTTC. V and J are TRBV5-6 and TRBJ2-1; 11 bases line up with TRBD1. The length of the CDR3 is 16 residues. V was pared by 4 bases and J by 3 bases, with 6 bases of the junction left unmatched. From germline, CDR1 is SGHDT and CDR2 YYEEEE.

The rearrangement joins TRBV19 to TRBJ2-3; TRBD2 matches 7 bases. The trim removed 7 bases at V and 0 bases at J, leaving 13 bases unmatched. The V gene's germline CDR1 is LNHDA and CDR2 SQIVND (reference sequence). CDR3 length: 17 amino acids. CDR3 in DNA: TGTGCCAGTACCCGCACGGGGCGGGGGTCGAGCACAGATACGCAGTATTTT. Protein: CASTRTGRGSSTDTQYF.

The chain couples TRBV5-4 to TRBJ1-2, with 7 bases identical to TRBD1. Germline lookup yields CDR1 SGHNT and CDR2 YYREEE (reference sequence). The CDR3 is made up of 13 amino acids. V lost 0 bases and J lost 8; bases outside the gene matches: 4. CDR3 sequence reads: CASSLGQGEGYTF. DNA of the CDR3: TGTGCCAGCAGCTTGGGACAGGGCGAAGGCTACACCTTC.

This clone was recorded once. The rearrangement uses TRBV6-5 and TRBJ1-1; D unresolved. Germline-derived CDR1 and CDR2 are MNHEY and SVGAGI. CDR3 length equals 14 residues. Trimming pared 5 bases from V and 3 bases from J, leaving 13 bases between. The CDR3: CASSRSKRDTEAFF. DNA of the CDR3: TGTGCCAGCAGTCGTTCAAAACGGGACACTGAAGCTTTCTTT.

This chain connects TRBV7-8 to TRBJ2-7, with D possibly matching TRBD1 (5 bases). Trimming removed 3 bases at V and 5 bases at J, with 11 bases between. Germline V gene lookup returns CDR1 SGHVS and CDR2 FQNEAQ. The CDR3 loop spans 13 amino acids. The chain's CDR3 is CASSFLQGHEQYF. CDR3 DNA sequence: TGTGCCAGCAGCTTCTTGCAGGGTCACGAGCAGTACTTC. Drawing the rest from reference TRBV7-8 and TRBJ2-7, the complete variable domain is GAGVSQSPRYKVAKRGQDVALRCDPISGHVSLFWYQQALGQGPEFLTYFQNEAQLDKSGLPSDRFFAERPEGSVSTLKIQRTQQEDSAVYLCASSFLQGHEQYFGPGTRLTVT.

The chain couples TRBV29-1 to TRBJ2-7, with 8 bases aligning to TRBD1. Germline CDR1 reads SQVTM; CDR2 reads ANQGSEA. The CDR3 is 11 amino acids. Unmatched junction bases numbered 2, after V lost 7 bases and J lost 3 bases. Here the CDR3 DNA reads TGCAGCGCCGACAGGGGCTACGAGCAGTACTTC. Translated: CSADRGYEQYF.

The rearrangement uses TRBV4-2 and TRBJ1-1; D not certain. V lost 1 base and J 3 bases, leaving 12 bases between the germline ends. CDR1 and CDR2 from the germline V gene are LGHNA and YNFKEQ. The CDR3 runs 15 residues. The CDR3 reads CASSQGVGSDTEAFF. CDR3 bases: TGTGCCAGCAGCCAAGGTGTAGGTTCGGACACTGAAGCTTTCTTT.

The chain is built from TRBV18 and TRBJ2-7, with D tentatively TRBD2 (6 bases). The CDR3 totals 18 residues. Trimming removed 3 bases at V and 0 bases at J, with 21 bases between. CDR1 and CDR2 (germline): KGHSH, LQKENI. This CDR3 reads CASSPTVGGKEGSYEQYF. CDR3 bases: TGTGCCAGCTCACCGACAGTCGGAGGGAAGGAGGGCTCCTACGAGCAGTACTTC.

Here the CDR3 DNA reads TGTGCCAGCAGCTTGGCCGTTACAAGCAATCAGCCCCAGCATTTT. Encoded protein: CASSLAVTSNQPQHF. The gene calls are TRBV5-4 and TRBJ1-5; no clear D gene. Between the trimmed V and J ends, which lost 0 bases and 1 base, there was a span of 8 bases. The CDR3 is 15 residues long. Germline V gene sequence: CDR1 SGHNT, CDR2 YYREEE (reference sequence).

Here the CDR3 DNA reads TGTGCCAGCTCACCTTTCCGGGCTAGCGGTTACAATGAGCAGTTCTTC. It specifies CASSPFRASGYNEQFF. The chain is built from TRBV18 and TRBJ2-1; 7 nucleotides align to TRBD2. Germline CDR1 and CDR2: KGHSH and LQKENI. V lost 3 bases to trimming and J lost 4 bases; unmatched junction nucleotides: 9. This CDR3 spans 16 amino acids.

CDR3 sequence reads: CASSLAASGGAGTQYF. The CDR3 coding sequence is TGTGCCAGCAGCTTGGCGGCTAGCGGGGGGGCAGGGACCCAGTACTTC. J is TRBJ2-5 and V is TRBV5-4; 12 positions agree with TRBD2. The CDR3 runs to 16 residues. The germline CDR1 and CDR2 sequences are SGHNT and YYREEE (reference sequence). The trim removed 0 bases at V and 7 bases at J, leaving 7 bases unmatched.

The rearrangement uses TRBV7-2 and TRBJ1-2; D uncertain. This CDR3 has 13 residues. Trimming removed 2 bases from V and 2 bases from J, with 6 bases in between. CDR1 and CDR2 from the germline V gene are SGHTA and FQGNSA. This chain's CDR3 is CASSLMVNYGYTF. CDR3 DNA sequence: TGTGCCAGCAGCTTAATGGTCAACTATGGCTACACCTTC.

The chain is built from TRBV28 and TRBJ1-5; D is undetermined. V was trimmed by 5 bases and J by 9 bases, leaving 11 bases between them. Germline V lookup: CDR1 MDHEN, CDR2 SYDVKM. The CDR3 is 12 residues long. CDR3 sequence reads: CASSLLMGPQHF. The CDR3 nucleotides are TGTGCCAGCAGTCTCCTAATGGGGCCCCAGCATTTT.